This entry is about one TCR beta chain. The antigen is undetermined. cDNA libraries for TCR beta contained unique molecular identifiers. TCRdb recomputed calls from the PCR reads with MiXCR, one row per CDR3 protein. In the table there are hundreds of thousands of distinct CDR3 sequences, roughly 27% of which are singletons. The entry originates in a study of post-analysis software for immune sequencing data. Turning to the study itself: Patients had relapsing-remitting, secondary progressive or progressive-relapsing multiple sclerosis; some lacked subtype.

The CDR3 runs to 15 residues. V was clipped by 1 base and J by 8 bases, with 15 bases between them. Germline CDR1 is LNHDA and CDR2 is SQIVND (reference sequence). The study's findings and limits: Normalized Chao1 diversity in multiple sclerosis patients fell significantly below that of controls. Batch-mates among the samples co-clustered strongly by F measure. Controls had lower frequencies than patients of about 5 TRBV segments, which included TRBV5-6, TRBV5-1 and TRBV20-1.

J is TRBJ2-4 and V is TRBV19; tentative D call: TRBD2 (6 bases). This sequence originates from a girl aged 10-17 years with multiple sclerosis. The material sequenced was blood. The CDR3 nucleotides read TGTGCCAGTAGTATAGGGGGACTTACTAGGGACATTCAGTACTTC. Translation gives CASSIGGLTRDIQYF.